This record covers a single T cell receptor (beta chain). The antigen is undetermined. The PCR used 60 Vbeta and 13 Jbeta primers. Libraries were prepared by immunoSEQ multiplex PCR; TCRdb keeps only in-frame clonotypes and omits some of them. The sample has around 76,000 clones, nearly 80% seen once. This CDR3 has 17 amino acids. Unmatched junction bases numbered 10, after V lost 4 bases and J lost 4 bases. The germline CDR1 and CDR2 sequences are MDHEN and SYDVKM. The data derive from a study of cytomegalovirus exposure and HLA in healthy donors. Overall study findings and caveats: The study listed about 150 cytomegalovirus-associated TCR beta chains. While the bulk of TCR sequences proved rare, some public TCRs turned up in many donors. Indistinguishable V segments such as TRBV6-2 and TRBV6-3 were excluded.

The TCR comes from a woman aged 40 to 50 in good health and CMV-seropositive. The sample comprised PBMCs. This sequence joins TRBV28 and TRBJ1-3; the match to TRBD1 covers 10 bases. CDR3 residues: CASSSSAGTGVGNTIYF. For the CDR3, the DNA is TGTGCCAGCAGTTCCTCCGCCGGGACAGGGGTCGGAAACACCATATATTTT.